The T cell receptor beta chain under discussion was sequenced for a study of T cell responses to AZD1222 COVID-19 vaccine (dated by TCRdb to the early 2020s). The study in broad terms: AZD1222 recipients whose second dose came at about 4 weeks and those whose second dose came at about 12 weeks were combined into one group, since spike-specific TCR depth and breadth did not differ between the two schedules. Trial participants were enrolled by age into 18-55, 56-69 and 70-plus year subgroups, with about 150, 28 and 57 TCR-sequenced participants respectively. A total of about 230 trial participants underwent TCR sequencing, of whom about 200 received two doses of AZD1222 and about 25 received two doses of the MenACWY control vaccine.

Points the paper makes about the study in general: Most participants were white British and females outnumbered males, and the authors suggested that clonal diversity may have been underestimated. Conclusions about previously exposed vaccinees were limited because only a handful of AZD1222 recipients were SARS-CoV-2 seropositive at baseline. A significant rise in spike-specific TCR breadth and depth was observed after two AZD1222 doses relative to day 0 and relative to MenACWY recipients. The whole spike protein was spanned by vaccine-associated CD4 TCRs, and dominant responses were seen in regions 160-218 and 743-854. Reportedly, close to half of the unique spike-specific TCRs recognized epitopes lying outside the regions that are mutated in the B.1.351 and B.1.1.7 variants. The 56-69-year group was small, and its depth increase did not reach significance, likely because of low power. Because no samples from the day 14 peak response were available, repertoires could be characterized only after the peak T cell response.

The CDR3 regions of human TCRbeta chains were analyzed by immunosequencing. Regarding the original processing steps: Repertoire TCRs were matched against a reference library of SARS-CoV-2-specific TCRs generated with the MIRA antigen-specificity platform. Breadth was defined as the fraction of unique TCRs that were SARS-CoV-2-associated. Depth was defined as the fraction of total T cells that were SARS-CoV-2-associated. Each spike-specific TCR was assigned to its reactive spike region and to a CD4 or CD8 class using the MIRA data. Log10-transformed breadth and depth values were compared by one-way ANOVA with Sidak's multiple comparisons tests. TCRdb stores this immuneACCESS table with in-frame sequences only. Part of the clones is absent; in the studies checked, under half of the shortfall reflects unresolved V genes, and no reason is known for the rest. V, J and clone size are those of that table, while D and trimming were read from the DNA. Across this sample there are 140,000 to 150,000 clones, with about 93% seen only once. Roughly 2% of the sample is taken by the ten largest.

The label giving this sample's time point can be read as: baseline before first vaccination. The vaccinee samples were drawn from two UK trials, COV001 and COV002, one of which was a single-blind randomized controlled phase 2/3 trial testing AZD1222 (ChAdOx1 nCoV-19) in healthy adults. Trial participant PBMC samples were collected at day 0 and day 28 after the second dose for TCRbeta chain sequencing. Comments on this clone: Its recognized antigen is unknown. Per-base qualities were not stored, and no clone one base away is much larger.

This specimen was peripheral blood, taken on day 0 of AZD1222 vaccination. The clonotype originates from an adult in good health.

CDR3 loop: CAWSTDQDRGPNDGYTF. The sequenced DNA: TGTGCCTGGAGCACCGACCAGGACAGAGGACCCAACGATGGCTACACCTTC. This sequence uses TRBV30 and TRBJ1-2; the D gene is perhaps TRBD1, from 6 matching bases. From its cysteine to its phenylalanine, the CDR3 spans 17 amino acids. The sequence is cut down to CDR3 DNA, 51 bases in frame from base 1. Based on the germline V gene (reference sequence), the CDR1 and CDR2 sequences are GTSNPN and SVGIG. The junction shows trimming of 3 bases on V and 6 bases on J, plus 26 bases between the germline ends.